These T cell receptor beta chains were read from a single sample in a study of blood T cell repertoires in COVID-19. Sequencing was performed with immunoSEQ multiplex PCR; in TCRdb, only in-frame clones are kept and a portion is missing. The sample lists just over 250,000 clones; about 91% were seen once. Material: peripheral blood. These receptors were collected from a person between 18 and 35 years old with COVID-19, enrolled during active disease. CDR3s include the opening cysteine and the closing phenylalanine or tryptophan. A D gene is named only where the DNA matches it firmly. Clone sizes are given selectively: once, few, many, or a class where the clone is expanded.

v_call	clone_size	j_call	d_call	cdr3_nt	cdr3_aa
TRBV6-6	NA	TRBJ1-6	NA	TGTGCCAGCAGTTACCCCGGGCAGGGAAATTCACCCCTCCACTTT	CASSYPGQGNSPLHF
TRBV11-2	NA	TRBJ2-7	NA	TGTGCCAGCAGCTACTTCCAAGAGGACGAGCAGTACTTC	CASSYFQEDEQYF
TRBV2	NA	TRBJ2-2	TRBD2	TGTGCCAGCAGTGTCCTAGCGGGAGGGGGGACCGGGGAGCTGTTTTTT	CASSVLAGGGTGELFF
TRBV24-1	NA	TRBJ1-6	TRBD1	TGTGCCACCAGTGAAACCGGGACAGGGGGACTCCCCGGTAATTCACCCCTCCACTTT	CATSETGTGGLPGNSPLHF
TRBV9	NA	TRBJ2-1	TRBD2	TGTGCCAGCAGCGCGCTAGCGGGAGATGGTAATGAGCAGTTCTTC	CASSALAGDGNEQFF
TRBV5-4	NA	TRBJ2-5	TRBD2	TGTGCCAGCAGCTCCCCGACTAGCGTCGAGACCCAGTACTTC	CASSSPTSVETQYF
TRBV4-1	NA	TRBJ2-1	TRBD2	TGCGCCAGCAGCCAAGTGGGGCGGGAGAAGGGCAATGAGCAGTTCTTC	CASSQVGREKGNEQFF
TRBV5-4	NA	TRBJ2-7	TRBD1	TGTGCCAGCAGCCTAAAAGGACAGGGGGCTTTGGACGAGCAGTACTTC	CASSLKGQGALDEQYF
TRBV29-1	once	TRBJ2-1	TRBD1	TGCAGCGGGGGGACAGGGTATGAGCAGTTCTTC	CSGGTGYEQFF
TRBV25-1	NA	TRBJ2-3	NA	TGTGCCAGCAGTAGTAGCGGACCCTCAGATACGCAGTATTTT	CASSSSGPSDTQYF
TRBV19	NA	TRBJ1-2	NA	TGTGCCAGTAGGAGCCGGGGAGGCTATGGCTACACCTTC	CASRSRGGYGYTF
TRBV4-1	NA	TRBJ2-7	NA	TGCGCCAGCAGCCTGAGGTCCGGCGCAGGGTCCTACGAGCAGTACTTC	CASSLRSGAGSYEQYF
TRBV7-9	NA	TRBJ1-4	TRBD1	TGTGCCAGCAGCCTGACAGGGGACTCCCATAATGAAAAACTGTTTTTT	CASSLTGDSHNEKLFF
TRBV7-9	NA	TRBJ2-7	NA	TGTGCCAGCAGCTTAGGCAACCCGGTTTCCTACGAGCAGTACTTC	CASSLGNPVSYEQYF